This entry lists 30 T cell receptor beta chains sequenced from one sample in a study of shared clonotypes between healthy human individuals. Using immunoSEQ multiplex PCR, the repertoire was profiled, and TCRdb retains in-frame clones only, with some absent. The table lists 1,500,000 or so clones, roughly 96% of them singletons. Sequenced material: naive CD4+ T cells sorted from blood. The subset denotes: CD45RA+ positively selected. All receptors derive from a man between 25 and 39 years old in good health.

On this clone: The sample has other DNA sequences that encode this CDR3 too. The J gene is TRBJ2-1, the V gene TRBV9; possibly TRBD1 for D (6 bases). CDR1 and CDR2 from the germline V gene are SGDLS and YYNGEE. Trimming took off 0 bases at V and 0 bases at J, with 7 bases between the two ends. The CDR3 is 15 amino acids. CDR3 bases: TGTGCCAGCAGCGTAGTGGGGGCCTCCTACAATGAGCAGTTCTTC. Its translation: CASSVVGASYNEQFF.

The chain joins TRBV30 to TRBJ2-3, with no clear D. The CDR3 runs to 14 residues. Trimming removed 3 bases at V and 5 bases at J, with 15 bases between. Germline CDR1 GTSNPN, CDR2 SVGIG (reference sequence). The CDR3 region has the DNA TGTGCCTGGAGGTTCTCGAGCCCGAGAGATACGCAGTATTTT. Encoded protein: CAWRFSSPRDTQYF.

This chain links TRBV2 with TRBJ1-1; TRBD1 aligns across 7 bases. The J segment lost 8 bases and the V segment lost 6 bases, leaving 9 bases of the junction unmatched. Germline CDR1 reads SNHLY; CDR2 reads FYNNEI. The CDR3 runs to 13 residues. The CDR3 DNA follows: TGTGCCAGCAGACCAACAGGGGAATCGGAAGCTTTCTTT. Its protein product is CASRPTGESEAFF.

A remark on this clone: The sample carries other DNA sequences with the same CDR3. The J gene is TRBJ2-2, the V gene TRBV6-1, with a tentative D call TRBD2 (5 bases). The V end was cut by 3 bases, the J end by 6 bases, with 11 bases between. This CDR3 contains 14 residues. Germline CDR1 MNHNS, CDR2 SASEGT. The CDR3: CASSEILVPGELFF. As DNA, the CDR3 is TGTGCCAGCAGTGAGATACTAGTACCCGGGGAGCTGTTTTTT.

CDR3 sequence reads: CASSIHRQNTEAFF. CDR3 in DNA: TGTGCCAGTAGTATTCACAGGCAGAACACTGAAGCTTTCTTT. The chain is built from TRBV19 and TRBJ1-1, with a possible D match to TRBD1 (5 bases). The ends were cut back, 3 bases at V and 1 base at J, with 9 bases in the middle. The germline CDR1 and CDR2 sequences are LNHDA and SQIVND (reference sequence). The CDR3 runs 14 residues.

CDR3 coding DNA: TGTGCCAGCAGCCCCTATGAGGGGGGGGTATACGAGCAGTACTTC. It is translated as CASSPYEGGVYEQYF. This rearrangement joins TRBV4-2 to TRBJ2-7; possibly TRBD2 for D (7 bases). CDR1 is LGHNA, CDR2 YNFKEQ, per germline. CDR3 length: 15 residues. Between the trimmed V and J ends, which lost 4 bases and 4 bases, there was a span of 17 bases.

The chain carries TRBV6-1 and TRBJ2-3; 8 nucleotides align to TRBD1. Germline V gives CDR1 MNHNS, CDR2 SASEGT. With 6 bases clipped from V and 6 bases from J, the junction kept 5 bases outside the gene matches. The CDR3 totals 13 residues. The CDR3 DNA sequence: TGTGCCAGCAGGCCCAGGGGGCTGGATACGCAGTATTTT. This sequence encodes CASRPRGLDTQYF.

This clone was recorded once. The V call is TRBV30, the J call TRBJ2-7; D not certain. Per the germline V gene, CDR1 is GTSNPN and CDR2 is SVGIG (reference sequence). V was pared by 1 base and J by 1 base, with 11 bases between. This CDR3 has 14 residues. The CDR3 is CAWSGGDRSYEQYF. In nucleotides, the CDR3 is TGTGCCTGGAGTGGTGGGGATCGATCCTACGAGCAGTACTTC.

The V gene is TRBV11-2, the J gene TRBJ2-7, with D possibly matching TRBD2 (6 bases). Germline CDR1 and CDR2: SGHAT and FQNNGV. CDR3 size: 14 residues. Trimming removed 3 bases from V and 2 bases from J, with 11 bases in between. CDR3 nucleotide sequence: TGTGCCAGCAGCTTTACGGGAGACACCTACGAGCAGTACTTC. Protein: CASSFTGDTYEQYF.

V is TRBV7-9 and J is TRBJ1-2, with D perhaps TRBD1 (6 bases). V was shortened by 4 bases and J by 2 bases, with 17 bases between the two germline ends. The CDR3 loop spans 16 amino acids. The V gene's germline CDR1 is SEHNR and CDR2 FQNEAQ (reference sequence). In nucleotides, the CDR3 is TGTGCCAGCAGCTCGAGGGGACACCGGTTAAACTATGGCTACACCTTC. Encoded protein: CASSSRGHRLNYGYTF.

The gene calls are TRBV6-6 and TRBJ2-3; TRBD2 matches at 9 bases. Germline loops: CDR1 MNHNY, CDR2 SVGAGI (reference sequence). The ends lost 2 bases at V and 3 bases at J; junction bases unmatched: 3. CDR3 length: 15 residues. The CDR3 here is CASSYRGRGTDTQYF. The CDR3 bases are TGTGCCAGCAGTTACCGCGGGAGGGGGACAGATACGCAGTATTTT.

CDR3 in amino acids: CASSLQQDYNEQFF. The CDR3 DNA reads as TGTGCCAGCTCACTTCAACAGGATTACAATGAGCAGTTCTTC. This chain links TRBV18 with TRBJ2-1, with a possible D match to TRBD1 (5 bases). Per germline, CDR1 KGHSH and CDR2 LQKENI. The CDR3 sequence is 14 residues long. Trimming stripped 4 bases from V and 4 bases from J, with 11 bases between.

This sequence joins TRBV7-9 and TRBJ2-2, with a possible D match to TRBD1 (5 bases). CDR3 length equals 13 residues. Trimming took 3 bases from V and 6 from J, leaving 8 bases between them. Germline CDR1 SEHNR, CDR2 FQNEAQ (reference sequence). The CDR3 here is CASSFLRAGELFF. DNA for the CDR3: TGTGCCAGCAGCTTTCTCAGGGCCGGGGAGCTGTTTTTT.

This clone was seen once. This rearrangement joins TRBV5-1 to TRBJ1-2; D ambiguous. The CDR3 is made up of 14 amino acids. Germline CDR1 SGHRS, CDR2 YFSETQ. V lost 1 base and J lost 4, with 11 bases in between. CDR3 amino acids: CASSLSQEIYGYTF. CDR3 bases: TGCGCCAGCAGCTTGAGCCAGGAGATCTATGGCTACACCTTC.

CDR3 nucleotides: TGCAGCGTTGTGGCCCGGGAATCTCATCGCAATGAGCAGTTCTTC. It specifies CSVVARESHRNEQFF. The rearrangement links TRBV29-1 to TRBJ2-1; D is perhaps TRBD2 (5 bases). The CDR3 runs 15 residues. The germline V gene has CDR1 SQVTM and CDR2 ANQGSEA. V lost 4 bases to trimming and J lost 6 bases, with 19 bases between them.

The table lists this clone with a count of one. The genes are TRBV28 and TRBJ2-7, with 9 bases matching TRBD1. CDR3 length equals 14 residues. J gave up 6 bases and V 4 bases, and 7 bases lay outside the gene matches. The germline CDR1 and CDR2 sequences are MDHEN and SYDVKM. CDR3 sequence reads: CASSSGTGFFEQYF. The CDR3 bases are TGTGCCAGCAGTTCCGGGACAGGGTTTTTCGAGCAGTACTTC.

The CDR3 coding sequence is TGTGCCAGCAGCTTTCCTAGCGGGAGCTACAATGAGCAGTTCTTC. Translation: CASSFPSGSYNEQFF. The chain recombines TRBV5-4 with TRBJ2-1; 10 nucleotides line up with TRBD2. CDR3 size: 15 residues. The trim removed 2 bases at V and 3 bases at J, leaving 2 bases unmatched. Per germline, CDR1 SGHNT and CDR2 YYREEE (reference sequence).

DNA of the CDR3: TGTGCCAGCAGTTTACGCCGGGTGGGGAGGTATCAGCCCCAGCATTTT. This encodes CASSLRRVGRYQPQHF. The V gene is TRBV28, the J gene TRBJ1-5; D remains ambiguous. The CDR3 runs to 16 residues. V shed 2 bases and J shed 5 bases, with 16 bases lying between them. Germline V CDR1 and CDR2: MDHEN, SYDVKM.

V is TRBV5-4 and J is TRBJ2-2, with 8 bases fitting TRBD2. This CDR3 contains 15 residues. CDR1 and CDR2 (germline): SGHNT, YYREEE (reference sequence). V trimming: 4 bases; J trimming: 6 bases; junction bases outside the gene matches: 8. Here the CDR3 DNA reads TGTGCCAGCAGCCCTTGGCTAGCGGGCCCCGGGGAGCTGTTTTTT. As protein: CASSPWLAGPGELFF.

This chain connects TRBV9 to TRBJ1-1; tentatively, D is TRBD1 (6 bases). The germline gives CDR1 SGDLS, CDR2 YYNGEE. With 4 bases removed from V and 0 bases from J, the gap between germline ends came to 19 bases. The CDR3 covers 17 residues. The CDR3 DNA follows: TGTGCCAGCAGCCCGACAGGCGGCCCGGTCATGAACACTGAAGCTTTCTTT. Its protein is CASSPTGGPVMNTEAFF.

CDR3 DNA: TGCAGCGCCAAAACCGGGACAGTCCTGAGTGGAGAGCAGTACTTC. Residues: CSAKTGTVLSGEQYF. V usage is TRBV29-1 and J usage is TRBJ2-7; 7 bases are a match to TRBD1. V lost 7 bases, J lost 7 bases, and 19 bases stayed unmatched. Germline V gives CDR1 SQVTM, CDR2 ANQGSEA. The CDR3 is 15 residues long.

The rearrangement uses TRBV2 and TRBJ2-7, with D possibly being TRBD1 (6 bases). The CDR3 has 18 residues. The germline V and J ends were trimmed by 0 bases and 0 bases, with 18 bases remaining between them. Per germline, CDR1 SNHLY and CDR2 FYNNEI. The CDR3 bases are TGTGCCAGCAGTGAAGCGCTTCAAGGAAGGGGGAACTCCTACGAGCAGTACTTC. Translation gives CASSEALQGRGNSYEQYF.

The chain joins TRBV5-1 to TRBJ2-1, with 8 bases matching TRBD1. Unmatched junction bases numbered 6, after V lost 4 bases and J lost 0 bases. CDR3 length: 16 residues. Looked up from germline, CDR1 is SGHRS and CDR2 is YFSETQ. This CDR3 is CASSLQGESSYNEQFF. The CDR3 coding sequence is TGCGCCAGCAGCCTACAGGGGGAAAGCTCCTACAATGAGCAGTTCTTC.

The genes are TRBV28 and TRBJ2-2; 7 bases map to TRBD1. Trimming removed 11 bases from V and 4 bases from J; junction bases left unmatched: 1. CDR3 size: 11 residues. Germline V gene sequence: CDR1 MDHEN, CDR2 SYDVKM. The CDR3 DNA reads TGTGCCCACAGGGGCACCGGGGAGCTGTTTTTT. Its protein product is CAHRGTGELFF.

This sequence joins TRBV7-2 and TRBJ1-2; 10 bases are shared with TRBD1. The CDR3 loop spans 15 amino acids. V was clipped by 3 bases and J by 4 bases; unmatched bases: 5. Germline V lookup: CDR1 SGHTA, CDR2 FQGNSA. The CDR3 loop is CASSFPGQGSYGYTF. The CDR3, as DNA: TGTGCCAGCAGCTTCCCGGGACAGGGGTCCTATGGCTACACCTTC.

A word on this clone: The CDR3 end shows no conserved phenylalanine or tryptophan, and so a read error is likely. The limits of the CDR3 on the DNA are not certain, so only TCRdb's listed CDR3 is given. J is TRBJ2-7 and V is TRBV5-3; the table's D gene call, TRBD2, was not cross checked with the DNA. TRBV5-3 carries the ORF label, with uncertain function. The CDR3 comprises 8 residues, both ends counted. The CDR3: CARSSLYL.

CDR3 protein: CASSRTSGTPWDEQFF. CDR3 coding DNA: TGTGCCAGCAGCAGGACTAGCGGGACCCCGTGGGATGAGCAGTTCTTC. The chain recombines TRBV13 with TRBJ2-1; TRBD2 agrees at 12 bases. Losses at the gene ends were 5 bases for V and 8 bases for J; bases not matched to a gene: 10. The length of the CDR3 is 16 residues. Germline V lookup: CDR1 PRHDT, CDR2 FYEKMQ (reference sequence).

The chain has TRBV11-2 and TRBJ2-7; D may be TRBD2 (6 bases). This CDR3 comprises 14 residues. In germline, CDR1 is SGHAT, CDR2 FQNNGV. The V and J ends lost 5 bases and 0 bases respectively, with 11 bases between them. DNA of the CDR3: TGTGCCAGCAGCCGTGGGACTGCCTCCTACGAGCAGTACTTC. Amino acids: CASSRGTASYEQYF.

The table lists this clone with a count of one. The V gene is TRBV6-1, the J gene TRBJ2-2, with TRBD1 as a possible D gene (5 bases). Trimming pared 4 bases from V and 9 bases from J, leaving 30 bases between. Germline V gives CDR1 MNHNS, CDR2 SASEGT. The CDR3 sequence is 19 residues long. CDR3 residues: CASSVWIRWVGQDHRELFF. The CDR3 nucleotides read TGTGCCAGCAGTGTTTGGATTCGCTGGGTGGGGCAGGACCACCGGGAGCTGTTTTTT.

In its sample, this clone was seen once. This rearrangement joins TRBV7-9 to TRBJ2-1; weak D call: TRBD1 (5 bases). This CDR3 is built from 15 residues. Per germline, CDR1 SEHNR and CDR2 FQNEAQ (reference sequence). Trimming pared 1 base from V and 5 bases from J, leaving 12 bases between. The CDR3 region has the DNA TGTGCCAGCAGCTTAGGAGACAGCAGACACAATGAGCAGTTCTTC. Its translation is CASSLGDSRHNEQFF. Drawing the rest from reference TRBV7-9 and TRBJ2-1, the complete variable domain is DTGVSQNPRHKITKRGQNVTFRCDPISEHNRLYWYRQTLGQGPEFLTYFQNEAQLEKSRLLSDRFSAERPKGSFSTLEIQRTEQGDSAMYLCASSLGDSRHNEQFFGPGTRLTVL.